This T cell receptor (beta chain) was captured by sequencing in a study of T cells in Graves' hyperthyroidism and ophthalmopathy. Patients aged 18 to 65 had newly diagnosed hyperthyroidism lasting under 2 months. Isolation of PBMCs was performed on approximately 10 ml fresh peripheral blood. This clonotype was counted many times. Its target is not known. Study-wide results and limits: Ophthalmopathy and stable hyperthyroidism were separated by a 13 V-J model.

Authors of the study amplified TCR beta CDR3 regions from RNA transcripts. RT-PCR in the first round (using the HTBI primer set) targeted the TCR CDR3. TCRdb itself ran the multiplex PCR reads through MiXCR, one entry per CDR3 protein. The sample yields roughly 840,000 distinct CDR3 sequences, 38% seen once. V was cut by 3 bases and J by 3 bases, with 7 bases left in between. CDR1 is SGDLS, CDR2 YYNGEE, per germline. The CDR3 loop spans 12 amino acids. The material sequenced was blood. This clonotype was sampled from a man aged 18 to 30 with Graves' hyperthyroidism. The chain joins TRBV9 to TRBJ2-7; tentatively, D is TRBD1 or TRBD2 (5 bases each). The CDR3 is CASSGDGYEQYF. DNA for the CDR3: TGTGCCAGCAGCGGGGACGGCTACGAGCAGTACTTC.